This T cell receptor beta chain was profiled in a study of blood T cell repertoires in COVID-19. Looked up from germline, CDR1 is MGHDK and CDR2 is SYGVNS. V lost 5 bases and J lost 0, with 17 bases in between. This CDR3 has 17 residues. Repertoires were generated with immunoSEQ multiplex PCR, while TCRdb's copy carries only in-frame clones and drops some. Of 180,000 or so clones listed, about 81% are singletons. Sequencing was performed on peripheral blood. The V and J genes are TRBV25-1 and TRBJ2-1; maybe TRBD1 (5 bases). This clonotype originated in a woman older than 75 with COVID-19, enrolled during active disease. The CDR3 region has the DNA TGTGCCAGCAGTAAGGACAAATTCTACAGCTCCTACAATGAGCAGTTCTTC. Translated: CASSKDKFYSSYNEQFF. Variable domain in full (rest from reference TRBV25-1 and TRBJ2-1): EADIYQTPRYLVIGTGKKITLECSQTMGHDKMYWYQQDPGMELHLIHYSYGVNSTEKGDLSSESTVSRIRTEHFPLTLESARPSHTSQYLCASSKDKFYSSYNEQFFGPGTRLTVL.